The 30 T cell receptor beta chains given below trace back to one sample, sequenced in a study of shared clonotypes between healthy human individuals. Repertoires were generated with immunoSEQ multiplex PCR, while TCRdb's copy carries only in-frame clones and drops some. Altogether about a million clones are present, under 80% being singletons, with the ten largest covering approximately 1.5%. Sequencing was done on a sample of memory CD4+ T cells sorted from blood. The subset was: CD45RA-negative fraction. These receptors all stem from a man aged 18 to 30 in good health.

The chain uses TRBV29-1 and TRBJ2-7; D not certain. With 0 bases removed from V and 4 bases from J, the gap between germline ends came to 10 bases. Germline V gene lookup returns CDR1 SQVTM and CDR2 ANQGSEA. The CDR3 covers 13 residues. CDR3 DNA sequence: TGCAGCGTTGAAGACAGTCTTCAATACGAGCAGTACTTC. Encoded protein: CSVEDSLQYEQYF.

The chain couples TRBV5-1 to TRBJ2-3; 8 positions match TRBD1. V dropped 2 bases and J dropped 4; count of bases not matched to a gene: 6. The germline V gene has CDR1 SGHRS and CDR2 YFSETQ. This CDR3 region has 15 residues. The CDR3: CASSFSGGASDTQYF. The CDR3 bases are TGCGCCAGCAGCTTTTCAGGGGGCGCCTCAGATACGCAGTATTTT.

This rearrangement joins TRBV6-5 to TRBJ1-4; no clear D gene. This CDR3 contains 15 residues. V shed 0 bases and J shed 3 bases, with 8 bases lying between them. Germline values: CDR1 MNHEY, CDR2 SVGAGI. The CDR3 sequence: CASSYSTRSNEKLFF. In nucleotides, the CDR3 is TGTGCCAGCAGTTACTCGACAAGGTCTAATGAAAAACTGTTTTTT.

This clone has a single count. This chain joins TRBV14 and TRBJ2-5; the D gene is possibly TRBD2 (6 bases). The CDR3 consists of 15 residues. V lost 0 bases and J lost 5, with 13 bases in between. Germline V gene lookup returns CDR1 SGHDN and CDR2 FVKESK. The CDR3 is CASSQDRGFQETQYF. DNA of the CDR3: TGTGCCAGCAGCCAAGATCGGGGGTTTCAGGAGACCCAGTACTTC.

The rearrangement joins TRBV6-5 to TRBJ1-5, with D tentatively TRBD1 (6 bases). Germline V lookup: CDR1 MNHEY, CDR2 SVGAGI. The CDR3 loop spans 15 amino acids. V was cut by 6 bases and J by 6 bases, with 18 bases left in between. For the CDR3, the DNA is TGTGCCAGCAGCTCAAAGGGGGGGGCGAGTCAGCCCCAGCATTTT. It codes for CASSSKGGASQPQHF.

With respect to this clone: Additional DNA sequences in this sample encode the identical CDR3. This rearrangement joins TRBV5-4 to TRBJ1-1; D is uncertain. CDR3 length: 14 amino acids. The ends were cut back, 0 bases at V and 1 base at J, with 7 bases in the middle. The germline V gene encodes CDR1 SGHNT and CDR2 YYREEE (reference sequence). Here the CDR3 DNA reads TGTGCCAGCAGCTTGGGTCGGGGGAACACTGAAGCTTTCTTT. Translated, it gives CASSLGRGNTEAFF. Filled out from reference TRBV5-4 and TRBJ1-1, the complete variable domain reads ETGVTQSPTHLIKTRGQQVTLRCSSQSGHNTVSWYQQALGQGPQFIFQYYREEENGRGNFPPRFSGLQFPNYSSELNVNALELDDSALYLCASSLGRGNTEAFFGQGTRLTVV.

This clone came up a few times. Other DNA sequences from this sample encode an identical CDR3 as well. The V call is TRBV30, the J call TRBJ2-7; 9 nucleotides line up with TRBD2. Germline V gives CDR1 GTSNPN, CDR2 SVGIG (reference sequence). The trim removed 0 bases at V and 2 bases at J, leaving 5 bases unmatched. The CDR3 sequence is 15 residues long. CDR3 sequence reads: CAWSVEGGGAYEQYF. The CDR3 DNA reads as TGTGCCTGGAGTGTTGAGGGCGGGGGGGCCTACGAGCAGTACTTC.

The chain carries TRBV9 and TRBJ2-3; D tentatively reads TRBD1 or TRBD2 (5 bases each). Trimming shortened V by 0 bases and J by 5 bases, and 13 bases separated the two germline ends. The germline gives CDR1 SGDLS, CDR2 YYNGEE. This CDR3 spans 15 amino acids. As DNA, the CDR3 is TGTGCCAGCAGCGTAGAGCTAGGGACGAAAGATACGCAGTATTTT. This gives the protein CASSVELGTKDTQYF.

This rearrangement joins TRBV7-6 to TRBJ2-7, with 9 bases matching TRBD1. Per the germline V gene, CDR1 is SGHVS and CDR2 is FNYEAQ. The junction had 6 bases not matched to a gene; V was cut back by 6 bases and J by 0 bases. This CDR3 comprises 15 residues. Written as DNA, the CDR3 is TGTGCCAGCAGTTCGGGACAGGGAAGCTCCTACGAGCAGTACTTC. Residues: CASSSGQGSSYEQYF.

V is TRBV5-1 and J is TRBJ2-1, with a tentative D call TRBD2 (6 bases). CDR3 length: 16 residues. Germline V gene lookup returns CDR1 SGHRS and CDR2 YFSETQ. V lost 0 bases to trimming and J lost 3 bases, with 13 bases between them. The CDR3 reads CASSLAAGGSYNEQFF. As DNA, the CDR3 is TGCGCCAGCAGCTTGGCGGCCGGGGGAAGCTACAATGAGCAGTTCTTC. The variable domain in full, with the rest retrieved from reference TRBV5-1 and TRBJ2-1, is KAGVTQTPRYLIKTRGQQVTLSCSPISGHRSVSWYQQTPGQGLQFLFEYFSETQRNKGNFPGRFSGRQFSNSRSEMNVSTLELGDSALYLCASSLAAGGSYNEQFFGPGTRLTVL.

The gene calls are TRBV21-1 and TRBJ1-4; the table's TRBD1 call for D was not verified on the DNA. TRBV21-1 is marked as a pseudogene. This CDR3 has 15 residues. CDR3 in DNA: TGTGCCAGCAGGCTACAGGGATGGGTTAATGAAAAACTGTTTTTT. Its protein is CASRLQGWVNEKLFF.

The chain carries TRBV15 and TRBJ1-1; 7 bases map to TRBD1. The CDR3 totals 19 residues. Losses at the gene ends were 0 bases for V and 2 bases for J; bases not matched to a gene: 15. Germline V CDR1 and CDR2: LNHNV, YYDKDF (reference sequence). CDR3 loop: CATSRDLRGQGEGNTEAFF. CDR3 nucleotide sequence: TGTGCCACCAGCAGAGATTTAAGGGGGCAGGGAGAGGGTAACACTGAAGCTTTCTTT.

The V gene is TRBV7-2, the J gene TRBJ1-5; D might be TRBD1 (6 bases). The V gene lost 5 bases and the J gene lost 1 base, with 12 bases spanning the gap. CDR1 is SGHTA, CDR2 FQGNSA, per germline. The CDR3 runs 15 residues. CDR3 region: CASSVWTASNQPQHF. CDR3 coding DNA: TGTGCCAGCAGCGTCTGGACAGCGAGCAATCAGCCCCAGCATTTT. The whole variable domain, filled in from reference TRBV7-2 and TRBJ1-5, reads GAGVSQSPSNKVTEKGKDVELRCDPISGHTALYWYRQSLGQGLEFLIYFQGNSAPDKSGLPSDRFSAERTGGSVSTLTIQRTQQEDSAVYLCASSVWTASNQPQHFGDGTRLSIL.

The chain carries TRBV7-2 and TRBJ1-4; D gene uncertain. Trimming removed 4 bases at V and 7 bases at J, with 10 bases between. The CDR3 totals 13 residues. The germline gives CDR1 SGHTA, CDR2 FQGNSA. The CDR3 spells CASSSSYGEKLFF. CDR3 in DNA: TGTGCCAGCAGCTCCTCCTACGGTGAAAAACTGTTTTTT.

This clone was counted once. This sequence joins TRBV9 and TRBJ2-4; no definite D call. Trimming took 0 bases from V and 1 from J, leaving 5 bases between them. This CDR3 is 14 amino acids long. The germline gives CDR1 SGDLS, CDR2 YYNGEE. CDR3 protein: CASSVDVAKNIQYF. CDR3 sequence (DNA): TGTGCCAGCAGCGTAGATGTGGCCAAAAACATTCAGTACTTC.

This clone was picked up a small number of times. The V gene is TRBV6-5, the J gene TRBJ2-1, with 7 bases identical to TRBD2. The V gene end was trimmed by 5 bases and the J gene end by 7 bases; junction bases not matched to a gene: 11. In germline, CDR1 is MNHEY, CDR2 SVGAGI. The length of the CDR3 is 15 residues. The DNA of the CDR3 is TGTGCCAGCAGTCGGGACCACGGGGGGTCAAATGAGCAGTTCTTC. Translation gives CASSRDHGGSNEQFF.

This sequence joins TRBV10-2 and TRBJ2-1; 8 nucleotides align to TRBD2. The J segment lost 6 bases and the V segment lost 4 bases, leaving 20 bases of the junction unmatched. The CDR3 loop spans 19 amino acids. CDR1 is WSHSY, CDR2 SAAADI, per germline. The CDR3 nucleotides are TGCGCCAGCAGTGGGCAGGGTAGCGGGGTACCCTTGGGGGTCAATGAGCAGTTCTTC. The encoded protein is CASSGQGSGVPLGVNEQFF.

As regards this clone: Additional DNA sequences in this sample encode the identical CDR3. This chain uses TRBV6-6 with TRBJ2-3; no clear D gene. Trimming took off 5 bases at V and 3 bases at J, with 3 bases between the two ends. This CDR3 has 11 residues. Per germline, CDR1 MNHNY and CDR2 SVGAGI (reference sequence). The CDR3: CASSRTDTQYF. As DNA, the CDR3 is TGTGCCAGCAGTCGAACAGATACGCAGTATTTT.

The chain links TRBV4-3 to TRBJ2-2, with D unclear. V was cut by 0 bases and J by 2 bases, with 13 bases left in between. The CDR3 has 17 residues. CDR1 LGHNA and CDR2 YSLEER come from the germline V gene. The CDR3 loop is CASSQDWGSYNTGELFF. CDR3 coding DNA: TGCGCCAGCAGCCAAGATTGGGGTAGTTACAACACCGGGGAGCTGTTTTTT.

A remark on this clone: A read error is the likely source, as a far larger clone sits one nucleotide away. This chain joins TRBV9 and TRBJ2-7, with D possibly called TRBD1 or TRBD2 (5 bases each). Trimming pared 3 bases from V and 0 bases from J, leaving 7 bases between. This CDR3 region has 13 residues. Looked up from germline, CDR1 is SGDLS and CDR2 is YYNGEE. CDR3 residues: CASSAGSSYEQYF. The CDR3 coding sequence is TGTGCCAGCAGCGCAGGGAGCTCCTACGAGCAGTACTTC.

V is TRBV5-1 and J is TRBJ2-1, with TRBD2 matching over 7 bases. CDR3 length equals 14 residues. Germline CDR1 and CDR2: SGHRS and YFSETQ. The V segment lost 0 bases and the J segment 8 bases; nucleotides outside the gene matches: 5. The CDR3 bases are TGCGCCAGCAGCTTGGTACTAGCGATGGATGAGCAGTTCTTC. This codes for CASSLVLAMDEQFF.

The CDR3 DNA reads TGTGCCAGCAGCTTAGGGCGGAGCACAGATACGCAGTATTTT. It encodes CASSLGRSTDTQYF. The J gene is TRBJ2-3, the V gene TRBV11-3; D is unclear. The V end lost 1 base, the J end lost 0 bases, and 5 bases lay between the germline ends. The CDR3 has 14 amino acids. Germline CDR1 SGHNT, CDR2 YENEEA.

The chain combines TRBV4-2 with TRBJ2-2; D gene ambiguous. V was shortened by 0 bases and J by 2 bases, with 22 bases between the two germline ends. This CDR3 has 20 amino acids. In germline, CDR1 is LGHNA, CDR2 YNFKEQ. CDR3 amino acids: CASSQDPPSKGNINTGELFF. CDR3 coding DNA: TGTGCCAGCAGCCAAGACCCTCCTTCGAAAGGGAACATAAACACCGGGGAGCTGTTTTTT.

This chain links TRBV5-1 with TRBJ2-2; D uncertain. Trimming shortened V by 4 bases and J by 6 bases, and 16 bases separated the two germline ends. This CDR3 is 15 amino acids long. From germline, CDR1 is SGHRS and CDR2 YFSETQ. The CDR3 reads CASSHQSTSAGELFF. Here the CDR3 DNA reads TGCGCCAGCAGCCATCAGTCCACCAGCGCCGGGGAGCTGTTTTTT.

V gene TRBV7-8 combines with J gene TRBJ2-7, with a weak D call TRBD1 (6 bases). Germline-derived CDR1 and CDR2 are SGHVS and FQNEAQ. The CDR3 is made up of 12 amino acids. Deletions cut 6 bases from V and 4 bases from J, with 10 bases between. The CDR3, as DNA: TGTGCCAGCAGTACAACAGGGTACGAGCAGTACTTC. Translation gives CASSTTGYEQYF.

The chain recombines TRBV7-9 with TRBJ2-1; the D gene is possibly TRBD1 (5 bases). V was trimmed by 2 bases and J by 7 bases, leaving 15 bases between them. The CDR3 is 15 residues long. CDR1 and CDR2 (germline): SEHNR, FQNEAQ (reference sequence). As DNA, the CDR3 is TGTGCCAGCAGCTTACAGGGAAGTACACAAAATGAGCAGTTCTTC. This encodes CASSLQGSTQNEQFF.

CDR3 DNA sequence: TGTGCCTGGATGGTCACAGATACGCAGTATTTT. It yields the protein CAWMVTDTQYF. V usage is TRBV30 and J usage is TRBJ2-3; D unclear. The germline V gene encodes CDR1 GTSNPN and CDR2 SVGIG (reference sequence). This CDR3 has 11 amino acids. V was cut by 4 bases and J by 2 bases, with 4 bases left in between.

This clone turned up a few times. This chain joins TRBV28 and TRBJ2-3, with D perhaps matching TRBD2 (6 bases). The CDR3 spans 15 residues. Trimming left V 3 bases short and J 1 base short, with 11 bases between. Germline V gives CDR1 MDHEN, CDR2 SYDVKM. This CDR3 is CASSFGGLGTDTQYF. CDR3 bases: TGTGCCAGCAGTTTTGGGGGACTGGGCACAGATACGCAGTATTTT.

This clone has only one observation. The chain couples TRBV12-5 to TRBJ2-5; 8 nucleotides line up with TRBD2. This CDR3 comprises 14 residues. The ends lost 6 bases at V and 5 bases at J; junction bases unmatched: 8. CDR1 and CDR2 (germline): LGHNT, FRNRAP. The CDR3 loop is CASGPGGGTETQYF. For the CDR3, the DNA is TGTGCTAGTGGACCCGGGGGGGGGACTGAGACCCAGTACTTC.

On this clone itself: Distinct nucleotide sequences in the sample also encode this CDR3. V is TRBV5-1 and J is TRBJ1-4; 10 bases are shared with TRBD1. V lost 4 bases, J lost 8 bases, and 8 bases stayed unmatched. This CDR3 has 15 amino acids. Germline lookup yields CDR1 SGHRS and CDR2 YFSETQ. The CDR3 loop reads CASSLSGQGSEKLFF. CDR3 in DNA: TGCGCCAGCAGCCTTTCGGGACAGGGGAGCGAAAAACTGTTTTTT.